These T cell receptor beta chains were read from a single sample in a study of cytomegalovirus exposure and HLA in healthy donors. Clones were read by immunoSEQ multiplex PCR, and TCRdb kept only the in-frame ones, dropping some. The repertoire consists of 100,000 to 150,000 clones, with just under 95% occurring once and the leading ten covering under 1.5%. Specimen: PBMCs. The receptor source for this set is a woman aged 18 to 35 in good health and CMV-seronegative. CDR3s include the opening cysteine and the closing phenylalanine or tryptophan. Fields, in order: V gene, D gene, clone size, J gene, CDR3 protein, CDR3 DNA. D genes are given only for firm matches. Clone size is not always given. Where it is, it says once, few, many or a class for expanded clones.

v_gene: TRBV7-9
d_gene: TRBD1
abundance: once
j_gene: TRBJ2-7
CDR3aa: CASSQGQWAYEQYF
CDR3nt: TGTGCCAGCAGCCAGGGACAGTGGGCCTACGAGCAGTACTTC

v_gene: TRBV5-1
d_gene: TRBD2
abundance: NA
j_gene: TRBJ2-1
CDR3aa: CASSLAVGSGPEQFF
CDR3nt: TGCGCCAGCAGCTTGGCCGTCGGTAGCGGGCCGGAGCAGTTCTTC

v_gene: TRBV5-1
d_gene: TRBD2
abundance: NA
j_gene: TRBJ2-1
CDR3aa: CASSLAGTSADNEQFF
CDR3nt: TGCGCCAGCAGCTTGGCCGGGACTAGCGCTGACAATGAGCAGTTCTTC

v_gene: TRBV7-9
d_gene: NA
abundance: NA
j_gene: TRBJ1-5
CDR3aa: CASSDMNQPQHF
CDR3nt: TGTGCCAGCAGCGACATGAATCAGCCCCAGCATTTT

v_gene: TRBV15
d_gene: TRBD2
abundance: once
j_gene: TRBJ2-1
CDR3aa: CATSRDRGTGGEQFF
CDR3nt: TGTGCCACCAGCAGAGATCGGGGGACGGGAGGTGAGCAGTTCTTC

v_gene: TRBV6-1
d_gene: NA
abundance: NA
j_gene: TRBJ1-3
CDR3aa: CASSVQPSSGNTIYF
CDR3nt: TGTGCCAGCAGTGTTCAACCGAGCTCTGGAAACACCATATATTTT

v_gene: TRBV15
d_gene: NA
abundance: NA
j_gene: TRBJ2-5
CDR3aa: CATSPFMGPGTQYF
CDR3nt: TGTGCCACCAGCCCGTTTATGGGGCCAGGGACCCAGTACTTC

v_gene: TRBV9
d_gene: NA
abundance: NA
j_gene: TRBJ1-3
CDR3aa: CASSVTGFGNTIYF
CDR3nt: TGTGCCAGCAGCGTTACGGGATTCGGAAACACCATATATTTT

v_gene: TRBV7-3
d_gene: NA
abundance: NA
j_gene: TRBJ2-2
CDR3aa: CASSPSSRGNTGELFF
CDR3nt: TGTGCCAGCAGCCCATCCTCGCGGGGGAACACCGGGGAGCTGTTTTTT

v_gene: TRBV13
d_gene: NA
abundance: NA
j_gene: TRBJ1-1
CDR3aa: CASSFTYGGNTEAFF
CDR3nt: TGTGCCAGCAGTTTCACTTACGGGGGAAACACTGAAGCTTTCTTT

v_gene: TRBV30
d_gene: NA
abundance: NA
j_gene: TRBJ1-4
CDR3aa: CAWRAGRGIEKLFF
CDR3nt: TGTGCCTGGAGGGCGGGGAGGGGGATTGAAAAACTGTTTTTT

v_gene: TRBV5-1
d_gene: TRBD1
abundance: NA
j_gene: TRBJ1-1
CDR3aa: CASSTMGQGRTEAFF
CDR3nt: TGCGCCAGCAGCACTATGGGACAGGGGAGAACTGAAGCTTTCTTT

v_gene: TRBV28
d_gene: NA
abundance: NA
j_gene: TRBJ1-5
CDR3aa: CASSFGRQNQPQHF
CDR3nt: TGTGCCAGCAGTTTTGGCCGCCAGAATCAGCCCCAGCATTTT

v_gene: TRBV7-9
d_gene: NA
abundance: NA
j_gene: TRBJ2-7
CDR3aa: CASSFSSSVEQYF
CDR3nt: TGTGCCAGCAGCTTCTCCAGTTCCGTCGAGCAGTACTTC